This T cell receptor beta chain was sequenced in a study of blood T cell repertoires in COVID-19. Study details: Samples taken during acute and convalescent COVID-19 were collected in the United States, Italy and Spain. Sample material is recorded as cDNA or gDNA derived from T cells, B-cell-depleted T cells, or PBMCs.

Methods used by the authors: Amplification from reference gene primers served as the basis for estimated nucleated cell counts. Sequenced by immunoSEQ multiplex PCR; TCRdb stores in-frame clones only, minus some. That table furnishes V, J and clone size, whereas the DNA furnished D and trimming. The data show more than 200,000 clones, around 84% seen once. Germline V gene sequence: CDR1 LGHNA, CDR2 YNFKEQ. This CDR3 spans 16 amino acids. After removal of 2 bases from V and 5 bases from J, the junction contained 8 bases not matched to a gene. Followed over time, Seattle patients had been enrolled while infection was active.

The chain carries TRBV4-2 and TRBJ2-2, with 7 positions matching TRBD1. Sequencing was done on a sample of peripheral blood. The receptor was derived from a man aged 50 to 60 with COVID-19, enrolled during active disease. The CDR3: CASSQSGQRITGELFF. The CDR3 bases are TGTGCCAGCAGCCAATCGGGACAGCGGATTACCGGGGAGCTGTTTTTT.